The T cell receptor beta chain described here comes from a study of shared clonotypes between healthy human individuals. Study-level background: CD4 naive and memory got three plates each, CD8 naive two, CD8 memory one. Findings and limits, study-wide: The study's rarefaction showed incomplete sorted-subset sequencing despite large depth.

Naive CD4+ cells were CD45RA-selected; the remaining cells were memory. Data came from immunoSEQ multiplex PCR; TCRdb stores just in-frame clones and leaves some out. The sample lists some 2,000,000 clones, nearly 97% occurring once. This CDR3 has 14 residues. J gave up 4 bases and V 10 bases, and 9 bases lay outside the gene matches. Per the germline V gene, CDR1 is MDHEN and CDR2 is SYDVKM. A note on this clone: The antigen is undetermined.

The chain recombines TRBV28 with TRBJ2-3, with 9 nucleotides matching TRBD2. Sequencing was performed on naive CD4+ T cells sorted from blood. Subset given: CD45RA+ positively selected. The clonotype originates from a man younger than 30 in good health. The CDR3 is CATILAGASDTQYF. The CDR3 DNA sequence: TGTGCCACCATTTTAGCGGGGGCGTCAGATACGCAGTATTTT. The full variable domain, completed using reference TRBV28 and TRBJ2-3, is DVKVTQSSRYLVKRTGEKVFLECVQDMDHENMFWYRQDPGLGLRLIYFSYDVKMKEKGDIPEGYSVSREKKERFSLILESASTNQTSMYLCATILAGASDTQYFGPGTRLTVL.